Shown below are 26 T cell receptor beta chains from a single sample sequenced in a study of Ad26.COV2.S vaccination and SARS-CoV-2 variants. Regarding treatment: around 19 received Ad26.COV2.S at low or high dose, single or two shots; roughly five received placebo; per-sample allocation not given. Specimens were obtained on day 63 following the first vaccine or placebo injection. Profiled with immunoSEQ multiplex PCR; TCRdb holds only in-frame clones, not every one. The sample includes hundreds of thousands of clones, roughly 91% seen only once; the top ten take 3.4%. Source: peripheral blood, taken in a trial of Ad26.COV2.S vaccine versus placebo. The receptors shown here come from a person aged 18-65 years who received the Ad26.COV2.S COVID-19 vaccine or a placebo.

In the case of this clone: Other nucleotide sequences in the sample specify the same CDR3. The chain couples TRBV7-9 to TRBJ2-3; 8 nucleotides align to TRBD2. This CDR3 region has 16 residues. J was trimmed by 1 base and V by 1 base; bases with no gene match: 4. Germline lookup yields CDR1 SEHNR and CDR2 FQNEAQ (reference sequence). The CDR3 loop reads CASSLGTSGGTDTQYF. CDR3 bases: TGTGCCAGCAGCTTAGGCACTAGCGGCGGCACAGATACGCAGTATTTT.

This chain joins TRBV6-5 and TRBJ2-7, with D possibly being TRBD1 or TRBD2 (5 bases each). Trimming left V 2 bases short and J 2 bases short, with 13 bases between. The CDR3 is 15 residues long. The V gene's germline CDR1 is MNHEY and CDR2 SVGAGI. The CDR3 loop is CASSYTGTGTYEQYF. For the CDR3, the DNA is TGTGCCAGCAGTTACACGGGGACGGGGACCTACGAGCAGTACTTC.

This clone was found a few times. V is TRBV9 and J is TRBJ1-3; 9 bases are shared with TRBD1. V trimming: 0 bases; J trimming: 6 bases; junction bases outside the gene matches: 7. Germline V gene sequence: CDR1 SGDLS, CDR2 YYNGEE. This CDR3 comprises 16 residues. CDR3 in DNA: TGTGCCAGCAGCGTAGCCCCAGGGACAGGGAAAAACACCATATATTTT. It encodes CASSVAPGTGKNTIYF.

This chain uses TRBV9 with TRBJ2-5; D possibly uses TRBD1 or TRBD2 (6 bases each). The CDR3 extends over 15 amino acids. Between the trimmed V and J ends, which lost 0 bases and 5 bases, there was a span of 14 bases. From germline, CDR1 is SGDLS and CDR2 YYNGEE. CDR3 residues: CASSVGGAPRETQYF. CDR3 nucleotides: TGTGCCAGCAGCGTAGGGGGGGCCCCCCGGGAGACCCAGTACTTC.

The rearrangement uses TRBV7-6 and TRBJ1-3; D is possibly TRBD1 (5 bases). The germline V gene has CDR1 SGHVS and CDR2 FNYEAQ. Trimming removed 3 bases at V and 8 bases at J, with 17 bases between. The CDR3 extends over 15 amino acids. The CDR3 protein is CASSFRAGLVDTIYF. CDR3 coding DNA: TGTGCCAGCAGCTTCCGAGCGGGACTCGTGGACACCATATATTTT.

The chain employs TRBV5-4 and TRBJ1-2; D is undetermined. Germline V lookup: CDR1 SGHNT, CDR2 YYREEE (reference sequence). Deletions cut 2 bases from V and 0 bases from J, with 14 bases between. This CDR3 is 16 amino acids long. The CDR3 region has the DNA TGTGCCAGCAGCTTACCTGACACATACACTAACTATGGCTACACCTTC. Protein: CASSLPDTYTNYGYTF.

The chain recombines TRBV10-3 with TRBJ2-2, with TRBD1 matching 9 bases. CDR1 ENHRY and CDR2 SYGVKD come from the germline V gene. The CDR3 spans 16 residues. V lost 5 bases, J lost 1 base, and 5 bases stayed unmatched. CDR3 coding DNA: TGTGCCATCAGTAAAATGGGACAGGGGAACACCGGGGAGCTGTTTTTT. It is translated as CAISKMGQGNTGELFF.

The V call is TRBV6-5, the J call TRBJ1-1; TRBD1 aligns across 8 bases. J lost 1 base, V lost 8 bases, and 3 bases had no gene match. This CDR3 region has 13 residues. CDR1 and CDR2 (germline): MNHEY, SVGAGI. CDR3 sequence (DNA): TGTGCCAGCTCCGACAGGGGGAACACTGAAGCTTTCTTT. It translates to CASSDRGNTEAFF.

V and J are TRBV20-1 and TRBJ1-1; a weak D match, TRBD1 (5 bases). CDR1 DFQATT and CDR2 SNEGSKA come from the germline V gene (reference sequence). This CDR3 has 11 amino acids. The CDR3 spells CSTGRFAEAFF. In DNA form, the CDR3 reads TGCTCGACGGGGCGTTTTGCTGAAGCTTTCTTT.

In nucleotides, the CDR3 is TGTGCCATCAGGGGGGGACAGGGGAGCAATCAGCCCCAGCATTTT. It yields the protein CAIRGGQGSNQPQHF. This chain connects TRBV10-3 to TRBJ1-5; TRBD1 agrees at 10 bases. Germline CDR1 reads ENHRY; CDR2 reads SYGVKD. CDR3 length equals 15 residues. V was pared by 6 bases and J by 1 base, with 3 bases of the junction left unmatched.

The chain recombines TRBV9 with TRBJ1-4; possible D gene TRBD1, 5 bases. From germline, CDR1 is SGDLS and CDR2 YYNGEE. V was trimmed by 0 bases and J by 5 bases, leaving 11 bases between them. The CDR3 is 15 residues long. In DNA, the CDR3 is TGTGCCAGCAGCGTAGGGGACCTGGGCAATGAAAAACTGTTTTTT. Translated, it gives CASSVGDLGNEKLFF.

The V call is TRBV30, the J call TRBJ2-7; D is perhaps TRBD1 (6 bases). Looked up from germline, CDR1 is GTSNPN and CDR2 is SVGIG (reference sequence). Between the trimmed V and J ends, which lost 4 bases and 2 bases, there was a span of 9 bases. This CDR3 is built from 12 residues. The CDR3 is CAWKDSPYEQYF. CDR3 coding DNA: TGTGCCTGGAAGGACAGTCCCTACGAGCAGTACTTC.

The chain recombines TRBV27 with TRBJ2-1, with TRBD1 matching 7 bases. V dropped 3 bases and J dropped 5; count of bases not matched to a gene: 10. The CDR3 extends over 16 amino acids. The germline CDR1 and CDR2 sequences are MNHEY and SMNVEV (reference sequence). The CDR3: CASSFGRGRPNNEQFF. The CDR3 DNA is TGTGCCAGCAGTTTTGGAAGGGGGCGCCCGAACAATGAGCAGTTCTTC.

The chain combines TRBV14 with TRBJ1-4; possible D gene TRBD1, 6 bases. Trimming took 4 bases from V and 7 from J, leaving 16 bases between them. This CDR3 comprises 15 residues. Germline CDR1 reads SGHDN; CDR2 reads FVKESK. In DNA, the CDR3 is TGTGCCAGCAGCCCCTGGGGGGCGGTGGGTGAAAAACTGTTTTTT. This translates into CASSPWGAVGEKLFF.

About this clone itself: The same CDR3 is also encoded by other DNA sequences in this sample. V is TRBV27 and J is TRBJ1-1; a weak D match, TRBD1 (5 bases). V dropped 0 bases and J dropped 1 base, with 9 bases sitting between them. Germline V gene data show CDR1 as MNHEY and CDR2 as SMNVEV (reference sequence). CDR3 length equals 15 residues. The CDR3 DNA follows: TGTGCCAGCAGTTTATCTGGCACAGGGAACACTGAAGCTTTCTTT. Translated, it gives CASSLSGTGNTEAFF.

This chain connects TRBV5-6 to TRBJ2-3, with D possibly TRBD2 on 6 matching bases. V lost 3 bases to trimming and J lost 3 bases, with 14 bases between them. The CDR3 covers 15 residues. From germline, CDR1 is SGHDT and CDR2 YYEEEE. The CDR3 region is CASSSSPGRTDTQYF. CDR3 DNA: TGTGCCAGCAGCTCATCCCCGGGGAGGACAGATACGCAGTATTTT.

This clone was seen only a few times. The chain combines TRBV27 with TRBJ1-4; 8 nucleotides match TRBD1. Germline loops: CDR1 MNHEY, CDR2 SMNVEV (reference sequence). With 5 bases clipped from V and 8 bases from J, the junction kept 10 bases outside the gene matches. The CDR3 covers 15 residues. The CDR3 nucleotides read TGTGCCAGCAGTAACTTCCAGGGGGCTGGGGAAAAACTGTTTTTT. Its translation is CASSNFQGAGEKLFF. The full variable domain, with the rest looked up from reference TRBV27 and TRBJ1-4, is EAQVTQNPRYLITVTGKKLTVTCSQNMNHEYMSWYRQDPGLGLRQIYYSMNVEVTDKGDVPEGYKVSRKEKRNFPLILESPSPNQTSLYFCASSNFQGAGEKLFFGSGTQLSVL.

Written as DNA, the CDR3 is TGTGCCAGCAGCCAGGAGAGCACAGATACGCAGTATTTT. It codes for CASSQESTDTQYF. The chain links TRBV5-4 to TRBJ2-3; D gene unclear. Trimming left V 4 bases short and J 0 bases short, with 6 bases between. Germline V gives CDR1 SGHNT, CDR2 YYREEE (reference sequence). There are 13 residues in the CDR3. Full variable domain (missing parts from reference TRBV5-4 and TRBJ2-3): ETGVTQSPTHLIKTRGQQVTLRCSSQSGHNTVSWYQQALGQGPQFIFQYYREEENGRGNFPPRFSGLQFPNYSSELNVNALELDDSALYLCASSQESTDTQYFGPGTRLTVL.

V is TRBV18 and J is TRBJ2-7, with 9 bases lining up with TRBD1. Germline V gene lookup returns CDR1 KGHSH and CDR2 LQKENI. The CDR3 covers 14 residues. V was clipped by 2 bases and J by 1 base; unmatched bases: 0. The CDR3: CASSPGQGSYEQYF. DNA for the CDR3: TGTGCCAGCTCACCAGGACAGGGGTCCTACGAGCAGTACTTC.

The rearrangement joins TRBV24-1 to TRBJ2-2, with no clear D. The CDR3 extends over 13 amino acids. The V and J ends lost 5 bases and 3 bases respectively, with 6 bases between them. Germline V gene sequence: CDR1 KGHDR, CDR2 SFDVKD. CDR3 bases: TGTGCCACCAGTGGTCACGACACCGGGGAGCTGTTTTTT. It codes for CATSGHDTGELFF.

The chain recombines TRBV5-8 with TRBJ1-2; D is unclear. V lost 4 bases and J lost 0, with 7 bases in between. Germline assignment: CDR1 SGHTS and CDR2 YDEGEE. There are 13 residues in the CDR3. The CDR3: CASSHRANYGYTF. The DNA of the CDR3 is TGTGCCAGCAGCCACAGAGCTAACTATGGCTACACCTTC.

V gene TRBV19 combines with J gene TRBJ1-2; possibly TRBD1 for D (6 bases). The V end lost 5 bases, the J end lost 4 bases, and 17 bases lay between the germline ends. CDR3 size: 15 residues. Looked up from germline, CDR1 is LNHDA and CDR2 is SQIVND (reference sequence). Written as DNA, the CDR3 is TGTGCCAGTAGTGCCCAGGGAACCAGGGGCTATGGCTACACCTTC. Its translation is CASSAQGTRGYGYTF.

The chain recombines TRBV24-1 with TRBJ2-5, with 7 bases that match TRBD1. This CDR3 is built from 14 residues. Germline CDR1 is KGHDR and CDR2 is SFDVKD. With V trimmed by 5 bases and J by 1 base, 3 bases remained unmatched. The CDR3 region is CATSAGTAQETQYF. CDR3 sequence (DNA): TGTGCCACCAGTGCAGGGACAGCCCAAGAGACCCAGTACTTC.

The rearrangement links TRBV27 to TRBJ2-3; TRBD2 agrees at 9 bases. After removal of 2 bases from V and 1 base from J, the junction contained 4 bases not matched to a gene. The CDR3 length is 16 residues. The germline gives CDR1 MNHEY, CDR2 SMNVEV (reference sequence). The CDR3 loop reads CASSLTAGGRTDTQYF. In DNA, the CDR3 is TGTGCCAGCAGTTTAACAGCGGGGGGCCGCACAGATACGCAGTATTTT.

This sequence joins TRBV24-1 and TRBJ1-2; D not resolved. This CDR3 has 12 amino acids. Germline assignment: CDR1 KGHDR and CDR2 SFDVKD. The ends were cut back, 4 bases at V and 4 bases at J, with 6 bases in the middle. CDR3 amino acids: CATSDAGYGYTF. The CDR3 DNA sequence: TGTGCCACCAGTGACGCGGGCTATGGCTACACCTTC.

The chain is built from TRBV7-9 and TRBJ1-5; a weak D match, TRBD1 (6 bases). Trimming shortened V by 0 bases and J by 4 bases, and 13 bases separated the two germline ends. The CDR3 contains 16 residues. CDR1 is SEHNR, CDR2 FQNEAQ, per germline (reference sequence). CDR3: CASSLAGGTFNQPQHF. CDR3 DNA: TGTGCCAGCAGCTTAGCTGGCGGGACATTTAATCAGCCCCAGCATTTT.